This T cell receptor beta chain is drawn from a study of T cell responses to AZD1222 COVID-19 vaccine. Background on the study: Doses given second, at about 4 or about 12 weeks, were pooled.

Sequenced by immunoSEQ multiplex PCR; TCRdb stores in-frame clones only, minus some. The sample lists 200,000 or so clones; roughly 93% were seen once. The study, taken as a whole, reports: Along spike, vaccine-associated CD4 TCRs were found throughout, with dominance at 160-218 and 743-854.

A word on this clone: What it binds is unknown.

The V and J ends lost 3 bases and 5 bases, in that order; junction bases with no gene match: 2. CDR3 size: 13 residues. Germline V gives CDR1 SGHNT, CDR2 YYREEE (reference sequence). The rearrangement uses TRBV5-4 and TRBJ2-7; 10 bases match TRBD2. This clonotype was sampled from an adult in good health. This specimen consisted of peripheral blood, obtained on day 0 of AZD1222 vaccination. Written as DNA, the CDR3 is TGTGCCAGCAGCTGGACTAGCGGCGACGAGCAGTACTTC. Translating gives CASSWTSGDEQYF.